This T cell receptor (beta chain) was profiled in a study of cytomegalovirus exposure and HLA in healthy donors. In the PCR, 60 Vbeta and 13 Jbeta primers were used. Profiling relied on immunoSEQ multiplex PCR, and the TCRdb table lists in-frame clones only, not all of them. The repertoire includes 150,000 to 200,000 clones, around 78% of them detected once, and around 1% sits in the top ten. About this clone itself: Its antigen is still unknown.

The study, taken as a whole, reports: The study recorded 160 or so TCR beta chains that were cytomegalovirus-associated.

CDR1 and CDR2 (germline): SQVTM, ANQGSEA. The V segment lost 5 bases and the J segment 0 bases; nucleotides outside the gene matches: 3. The CDR3 contains 14 residues. Sequenced: PBMCs. This chain connects TRBV29-1 to TRBJ2-3; 9 positions match TRBD2. This receptor was identified in a woman aged 40-49 years in good health and CMV-seronegative. CDR3 residues: CSVKTSGSTDTQYF. The DNA of the CDR3 is TGCAGCGTTAAGACTAGCGGAAGCACAGATACGCAGTATTTT.